This record looks at one T cell receptor (beta chain) sequence and its context. Its specificity is unknown. The planned depth of sequencing spanned 1 in 200,000 to 1 in 1 million T cells. Sequencing used immunoSEQ multiplex PCR; TCRdb keeps in-frame clones, though not all of them. The sample contains roughly 180,000 clones, under 90% of which appear only once. This CDR3 is built from 15 residues. The germline CDR1 and CDR2 sequences are MNHNS and SASEGT. The ends were cut back, 3 bases at V and 5 bases at J, with 11 bases in the middle. The data are from a study of cytotoxic CD8 clonotypes in ibrutinib-treated CLL. Study context: Once treatment had gone on for a median of around eleven months, range 6 to 36, response samples were drawn. Study results and limitations: Clonality rose at ibrutinib response, held steady in sustained remission, and fell toward baseline at progression.

This clonotype was obtained from a human donor with chronic lymphocytic leukemia. The chain carries TRBV6-1 and TRBJ1-6, with a tentative D call TRBD1 (6 bases). Specimen: PBMCs, collected after 24 months of ibrutinib treatment. This CDR3 reads CASSESGVDNSPLHF. CDR3 DNA sequence: TGTGCCAGCAGTGAGTCAGGGGTAGATAATTCACCCCTCCACTTT.